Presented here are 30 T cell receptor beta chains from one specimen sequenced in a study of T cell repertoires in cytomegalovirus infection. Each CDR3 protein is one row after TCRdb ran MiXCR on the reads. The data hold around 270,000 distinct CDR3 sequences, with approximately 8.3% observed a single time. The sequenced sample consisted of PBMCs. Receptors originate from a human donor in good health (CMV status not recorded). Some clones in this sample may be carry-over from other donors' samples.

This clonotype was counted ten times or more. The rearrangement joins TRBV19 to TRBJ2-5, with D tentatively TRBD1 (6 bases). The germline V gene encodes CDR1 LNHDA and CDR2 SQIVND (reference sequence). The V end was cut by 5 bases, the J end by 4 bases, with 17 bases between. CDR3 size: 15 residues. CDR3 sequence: CASSSPRDIGETQYF. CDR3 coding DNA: TGTGCCAGTAGTTCCCCCCGGGACATCGGAGAGACCCAGTACTTC.

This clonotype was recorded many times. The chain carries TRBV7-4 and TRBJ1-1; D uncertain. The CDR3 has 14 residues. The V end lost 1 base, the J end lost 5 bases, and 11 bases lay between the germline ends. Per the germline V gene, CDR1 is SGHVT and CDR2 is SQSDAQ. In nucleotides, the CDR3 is TGTGCCAGCAGCTTAGTGGAGGGCAGTACTGAAGCTTTCTTT. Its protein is CASSLVEGSTEAFF.

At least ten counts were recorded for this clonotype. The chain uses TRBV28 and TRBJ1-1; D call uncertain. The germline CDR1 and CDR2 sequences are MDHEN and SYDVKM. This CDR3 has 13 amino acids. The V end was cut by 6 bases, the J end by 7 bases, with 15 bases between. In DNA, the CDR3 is TGTGCCAGCAGACCGATAGGGCGGGTTGAAGCTTTCTTT. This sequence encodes CASRPIGRVEAFF.

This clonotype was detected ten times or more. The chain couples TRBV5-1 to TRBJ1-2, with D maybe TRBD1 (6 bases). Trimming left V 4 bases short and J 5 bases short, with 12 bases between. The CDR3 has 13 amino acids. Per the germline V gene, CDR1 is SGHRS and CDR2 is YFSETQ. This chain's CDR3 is CASSTDSQYGYTF. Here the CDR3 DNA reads TGCGCCAGCAGCACGGACAGTCAGTATGGCTACACCTTC.

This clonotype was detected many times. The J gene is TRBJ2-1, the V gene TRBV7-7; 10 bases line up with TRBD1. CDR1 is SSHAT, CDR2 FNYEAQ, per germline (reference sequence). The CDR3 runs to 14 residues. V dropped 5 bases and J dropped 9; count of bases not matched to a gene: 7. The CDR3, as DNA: TGTGCCAGCAGCCCGGGACAGGGGTTGGGTGAGCAGTTCTTC. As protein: CASSPGQGLGEQFF.

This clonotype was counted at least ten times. Written as DNA, the CDR3 is TGTGCCAGCAGCAGAGCCGGGACGAGCAATGAAAAACTGTTTTTT. Residues: CASSRAGTSNEKLFF. The chain combines TRBV7-2 with TRBJ1-4; D is possibly TRBD1 (5 bases). CDR3 length equals 15 residues. Germline V gene data show CDR1 as SGHTA and CDR2 as FQGNSA. The V end was cut by 5 bases, the J end by 5 bases, with 15 bases between.

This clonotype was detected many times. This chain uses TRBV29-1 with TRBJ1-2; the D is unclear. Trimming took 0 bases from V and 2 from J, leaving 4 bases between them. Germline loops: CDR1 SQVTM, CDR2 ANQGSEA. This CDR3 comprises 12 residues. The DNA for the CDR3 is TGCAGCGTTGAAGAGGAAAACTATGGCTACACCTTC. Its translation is CSVEEENYGYTF. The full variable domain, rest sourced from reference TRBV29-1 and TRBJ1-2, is SAVISQKPSRDICQRGTSLTIQCQVDSQVTMMFWYRQQPGQSLTLIATANQGSEATYESGFVIDKFPISRPNLTFSTLTVSNMSPEDSSIYLCSVEEENYGYTFGSGTRLTVV.

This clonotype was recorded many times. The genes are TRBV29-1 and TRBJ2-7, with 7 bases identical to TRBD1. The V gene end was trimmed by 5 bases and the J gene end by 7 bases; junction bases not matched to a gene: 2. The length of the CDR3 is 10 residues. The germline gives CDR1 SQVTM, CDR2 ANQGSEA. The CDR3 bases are TGCAGCGTTACAGGGGATGAGCAGTACTTC. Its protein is CSVTGDEQYF.

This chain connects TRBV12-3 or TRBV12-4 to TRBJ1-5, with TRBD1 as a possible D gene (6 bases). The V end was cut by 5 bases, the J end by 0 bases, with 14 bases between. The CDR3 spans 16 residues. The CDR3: CASSLSRGFSNQPQHF. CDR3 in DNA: TGTGCCAGCAGTCTATCCAGGGGCTTTAGCAATCAGCCCCAGCATTTT.

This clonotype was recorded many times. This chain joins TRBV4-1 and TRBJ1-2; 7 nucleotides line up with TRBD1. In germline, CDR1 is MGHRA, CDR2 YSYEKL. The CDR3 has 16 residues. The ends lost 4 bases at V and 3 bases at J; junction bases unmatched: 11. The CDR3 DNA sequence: TGCGCCAGCAGCCTCACACCGACAGGGCTAGACTATGGCTACACCTTC. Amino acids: CASSLTPTGLDYGYTF.

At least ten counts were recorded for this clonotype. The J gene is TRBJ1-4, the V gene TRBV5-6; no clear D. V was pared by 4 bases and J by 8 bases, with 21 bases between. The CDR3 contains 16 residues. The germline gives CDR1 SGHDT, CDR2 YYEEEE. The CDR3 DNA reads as TGTGCCAGCAGCCCAGGAGCGGAGTCAAACCGGGAAAAACTGTTTTTT. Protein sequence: CASSPGAESNREKLFF.

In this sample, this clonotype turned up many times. CDR3 in DNA: TGTGCCAGCAGCTCAACCCGGACAGGAAAGAACACTGAAGCTTTCTTT. It translates to CASSSTRTGKNTEAFF. The rearrangement joins TRBV6-1 to TRBJ1-1; TRBD1 agrees at 7 bases. CDR1 MNHNS and CDR2 SASEGT come from the germline V gene. This CDR3 has 16 residues. The ends lost 6 bases at V and 1 base at J; junction bases unmatched: 11.

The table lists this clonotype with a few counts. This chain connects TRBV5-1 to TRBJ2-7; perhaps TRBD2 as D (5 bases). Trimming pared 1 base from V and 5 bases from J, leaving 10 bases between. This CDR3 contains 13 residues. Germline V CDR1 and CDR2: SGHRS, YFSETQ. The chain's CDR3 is CASSLWTGNEQYF. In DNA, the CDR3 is TGCGCCAGCAGCTTGTGGACGGGGAACGAGCAGTACTTC.

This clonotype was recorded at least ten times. In DNA, the CDR3 is TGTGCCAGCAGCTCCAGGCCCCGTGGCACTGAAGCTTTCTTT. Translated: CASSSRPRGTEAFF. This chain connects TRBV7-2 to TRBJ1-1; the D is unclear. Germline CDR1 SGHTA, CDR2 FQGNSA. The CDR3 is 14 residues long. Trimming shortened V by 4 bases and J by 4 bases, and 13 bases separated the two germline ends.

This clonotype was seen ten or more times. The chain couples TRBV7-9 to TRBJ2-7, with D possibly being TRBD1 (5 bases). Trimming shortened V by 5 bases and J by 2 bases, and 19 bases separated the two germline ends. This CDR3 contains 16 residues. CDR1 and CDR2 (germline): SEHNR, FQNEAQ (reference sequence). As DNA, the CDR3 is TGTGCCAGCAGCACCCAAACTGGGGCAGAACCCTACGAGCAGTACTTC. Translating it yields CASSTQTGAEPYEQYF. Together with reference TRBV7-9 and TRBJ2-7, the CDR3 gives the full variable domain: DTGVSQNPRHKITKRGQNVTFRCDPISEHNRLYWYRQTLGQGPEFLTYFQNEAQLEKSRLLSDRFSAERPKGSFSTLEIQRTEQGDSAMYLCASSTQTGAEPYEQYFGPGTRLTVT.

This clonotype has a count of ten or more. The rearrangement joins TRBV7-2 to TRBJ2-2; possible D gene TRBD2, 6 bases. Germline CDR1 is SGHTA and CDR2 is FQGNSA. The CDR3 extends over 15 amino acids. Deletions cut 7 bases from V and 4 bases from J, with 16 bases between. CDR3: CASTWDGGATGELFF. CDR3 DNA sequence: TGTGCCAGCACCTGGGATGGAGGGGCCACCGGGGAGCTGTTTTTT.

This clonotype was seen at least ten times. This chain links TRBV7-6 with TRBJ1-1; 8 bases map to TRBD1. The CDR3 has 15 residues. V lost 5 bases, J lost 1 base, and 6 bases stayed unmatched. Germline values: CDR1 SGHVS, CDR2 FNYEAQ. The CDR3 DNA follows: TGTGCCAGCAGCCTGACAGGGGCACCGAACACTGAAGCTTTCTTT. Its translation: CASSLTGAPNTEAFF.

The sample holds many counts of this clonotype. CDR3 coding DNA: TGTGCCAGTAGTATAGCGGTCCTGCGGAATGAAGCTTTCTTT. It is translated as CASSIAVLRNEAFF. This rearrangement joins TRBV19 to TRBJ1-1; no firm D call. This CDR3 is built from 14 residues. V lost 1 base, J lost 7 bases, and 13 bases lay in between. Germline CDR1 and CDR2: LNHDA and SQIVND (reference sequence). Full variable domain (missing parts from reference TRBV19 and TRBJ1-1): DGGITQSPKYLFRKEGQNVTLSCEQNLNHDAMYWYRQDPGQGLRLIYYSQIVNDFQKGDIAEGYSVSREKKESFPLTVTSAQKNPTAFYLCASSIAVLRNEAFFGQGTRLTVV.

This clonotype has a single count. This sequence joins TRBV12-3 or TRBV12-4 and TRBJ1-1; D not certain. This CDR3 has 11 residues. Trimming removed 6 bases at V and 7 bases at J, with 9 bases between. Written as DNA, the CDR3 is TGTGCCAGCAGCCTAGGATATGAAGCTTTCTTT. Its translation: CASSLGYEAFF.

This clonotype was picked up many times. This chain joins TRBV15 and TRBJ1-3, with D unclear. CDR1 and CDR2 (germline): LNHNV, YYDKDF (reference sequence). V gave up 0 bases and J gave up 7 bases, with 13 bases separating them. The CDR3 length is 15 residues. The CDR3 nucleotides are TGTGCCACCAGCAGAGAAGGGATCGGAGATAACACCATATATTTT. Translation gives CATSREGIGDNTIYF.

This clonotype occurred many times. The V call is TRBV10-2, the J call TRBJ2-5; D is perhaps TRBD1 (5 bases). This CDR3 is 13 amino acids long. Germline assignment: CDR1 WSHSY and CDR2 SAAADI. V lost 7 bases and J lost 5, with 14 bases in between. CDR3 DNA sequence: TGCGCCAGCAAGGCAGGGTGGCAGGAGACCCAGTACTTC. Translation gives CASKAGWQETQYF.

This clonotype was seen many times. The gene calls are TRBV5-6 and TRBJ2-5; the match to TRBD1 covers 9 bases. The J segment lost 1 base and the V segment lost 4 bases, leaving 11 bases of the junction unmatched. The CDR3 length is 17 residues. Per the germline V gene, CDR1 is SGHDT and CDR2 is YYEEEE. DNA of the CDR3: TGTGCCAGCAGCCACGCCGGGACAGGGATGGGCCAAGAGACCCAGTACTTC. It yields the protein CASSHAGTGMGQETQYF.

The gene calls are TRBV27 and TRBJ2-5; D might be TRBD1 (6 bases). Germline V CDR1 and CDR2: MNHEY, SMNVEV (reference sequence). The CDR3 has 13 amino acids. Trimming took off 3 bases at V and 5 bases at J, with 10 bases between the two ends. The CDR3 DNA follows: TGTGCCAGCAGTTTCTCCCAGGGGGAGACCCAGTACTTC. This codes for CASSFSQGETQYF.

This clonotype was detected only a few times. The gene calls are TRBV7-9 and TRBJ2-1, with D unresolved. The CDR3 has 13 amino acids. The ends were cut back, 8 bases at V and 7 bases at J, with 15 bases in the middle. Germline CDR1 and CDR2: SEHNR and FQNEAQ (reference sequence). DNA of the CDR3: TGTGCCAGCTCTGCCCCCCCCCAAAATGAGCAGTTCTTC. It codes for CASSAPPQNEQFF.

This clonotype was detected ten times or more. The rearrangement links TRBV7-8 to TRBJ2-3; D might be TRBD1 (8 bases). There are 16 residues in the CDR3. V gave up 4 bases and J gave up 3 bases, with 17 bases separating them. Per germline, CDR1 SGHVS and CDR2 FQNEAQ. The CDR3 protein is CASSSPQGGRTDTQYF. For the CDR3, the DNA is TGTGCCAGCAGCTCCCCACAGGGGGGGCGGACAGATACGCAGTATTTT. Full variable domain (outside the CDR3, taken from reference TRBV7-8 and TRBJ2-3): GAGVSQSPRYKVAKRGQDVALRCDPISGHVSLFWYQQALGQGPEFLTYFQNEAQLDKSGLPSDRFFAERPEGSVSTLKIQRTQQEDSAVYLCASSSPQGGRTDTQYFGPGTRLTVL.

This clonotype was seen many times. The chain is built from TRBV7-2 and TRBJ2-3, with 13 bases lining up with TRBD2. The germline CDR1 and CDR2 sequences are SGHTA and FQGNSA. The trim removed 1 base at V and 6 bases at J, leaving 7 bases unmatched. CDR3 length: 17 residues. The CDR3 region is CASSLGTSGRGRDTQYF. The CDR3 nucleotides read TGTGCCAGCAGCTTAGGGACTAGCGGGAGAGGTAGGGATACGCAGTATTTT.

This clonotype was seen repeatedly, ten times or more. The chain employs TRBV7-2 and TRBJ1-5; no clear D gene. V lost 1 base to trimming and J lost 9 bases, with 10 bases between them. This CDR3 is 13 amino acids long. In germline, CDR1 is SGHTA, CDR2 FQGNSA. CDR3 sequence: CASSLEMGGPQHF. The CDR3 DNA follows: TGTGCCAGCAGCTTAGAGATGGGTGGGCCCCAGCATTTT. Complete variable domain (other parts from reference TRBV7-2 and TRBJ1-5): GAGVSQSPSNKVTEKGKDVELRCDPISGHTALYWYRQSLGQGLEFLIYFQGNSAPDKSGLPSDRFSAERTGGSVSTLTIQRTQQEDSAVYLCASSLEMGGPQHFGDGTRLSIL.

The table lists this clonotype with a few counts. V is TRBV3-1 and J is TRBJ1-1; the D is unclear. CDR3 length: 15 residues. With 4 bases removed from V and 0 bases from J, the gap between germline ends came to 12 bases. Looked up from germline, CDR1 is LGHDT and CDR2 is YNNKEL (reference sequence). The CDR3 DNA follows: TGTGCCAGCAGCCCCAGACACGGAATGAACACTGAAGCTTTCTTT. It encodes CASSPRHGMNTEAFF.

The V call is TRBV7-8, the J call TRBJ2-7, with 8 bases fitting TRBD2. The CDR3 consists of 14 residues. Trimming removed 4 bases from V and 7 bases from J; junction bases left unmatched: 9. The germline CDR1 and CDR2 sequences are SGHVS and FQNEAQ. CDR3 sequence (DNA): TGTGCCAGCAGCTCCGGGAGGGCCTGGGGGGAGCAGTACTTC. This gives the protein CASSSGRAWGEQYF. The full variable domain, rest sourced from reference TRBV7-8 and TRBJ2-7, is GAGVSQSPRYKVAKRGQDVALRCDPISGHVSLFWYQQALGQGPEFLTYFQNEAQLDKSGLPSDRFFAERPEGSVSTLKIQRTQQEDSAVYLCASSSGRAWGEQYFGPGTRLTVT.

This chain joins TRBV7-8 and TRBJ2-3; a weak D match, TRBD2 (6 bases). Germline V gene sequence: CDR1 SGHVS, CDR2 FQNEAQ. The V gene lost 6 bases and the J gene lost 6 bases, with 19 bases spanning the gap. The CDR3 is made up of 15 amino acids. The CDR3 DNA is TGTGCCAGCAGTCATTACAGAGCGGAGGGGGATACGCAGTATTTT. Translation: CASSHYRAEGDTQYF.